A single sample gave rise to the 11 T cell receptor beta chains below, sequenced in a study of cytomegalovirus exposure and HLA in healthy donors. It was with 60 Vbeta and 13 Jbeta primers that the PCR ran. Sequencing was performed with immunoSEQ multiplex PCR; in TCRdb, only in-frame clones are kept and a portion is missing. The table has 90,000 to 100,000 clones, around 77% seen once. Sequenced material: PBMCs. Receptor source: an older woman in good health and CMV-seropositive.

The rearrangement uses TRBV27 and TRBJ1-4, with unresolved D. V lost 6 bases and J 8 bases, leaving 22 bases between the germline ends. Germline V lookup: CDR1 MNHEY, CDR2 SMNVEV (reference sequence). This CDR3 has 16 residues. CDR3 in amino acids: CASSSQPPGAGEKLFF. The DNA of the CDR3 is TGTGCCAGCAGCTCGCAACCTCCGGGCGCGGGGGAAAAACTGTTTTTT.

The chain uses TRBV5-1 and TRBJ1-3, with 7 nucleotides matching TRBD1. Germline V gives CDR1 SGHRS, CDR2 YFSETQ. This CDR3 contains 14 residues. Unmatched junction bases numbered 3, after V lost 4 bases and J lost 2 bases. CDR3 amino acids: CASSMTGPGNTIYF. CDR3 DNA: TGCGCCAGCAGCATGACAGGGCCTGGAAACACCATATATTTT.

This chain joins TRBV6-5 and TRBJ1-5; TRBD1 agrees at 7 bases. This CDR3 region has 15 residues. Germline CDR1 reads MNHEY; CDR2 reads SVGAGI. The trim removed 5 bases at V and 5 bases at J, leaving 9 bases unmatched. The DNA of the CDR3 is TGTGCCAGCAGTCGCGGACGGGACAGCTATCAGCCCCAGCATTTT. Amino acids: CASSRGRDSYQPQHF.

The chain joins TRBV5-1 to TRBJ2-7; weak D call: TRBD2 (5 bases). Trimming stripped 6 bases from V and 6 bases from J, with 19 bases between. This CDR3 comprises 14 residues. CDR1 is SGHRS, CDR2 YFSETQ, per germline. CDR3 residues: CASKLPGVEREQYF. The DNA for the CDR3 is TGCGCCAGCAAGCTACCCGGGGTAGAGCGCGAGCAGTACTTC.

V gene TRBV30 combines with J gene TRBJ2-5, with D perhaps TRBD2 (5 bases). Trimming pared 0 bases from V and 0 bases from J, leaving 14 bases between. The germline V gene encodes CDR1 GTSNPN and CDR2 SVGIG (reference sequence). CDR3 length: 16 residues. The CDR3 DNA follows: TGTGCCTGGAGTGTACGAGGTCGGGGATACCAAGAGACCCAGTACTTC. Translated: CAWSVRGRGYQETQYF.

The rearrangement links TRBV5-6 to TRBJ1-2; D possibly corresponds to TRBD1 (6 bases). Trimming pared 0 bases from V and 8 bases from J, leaving 14 bases between. The germline V gene has CDR1 SGHDT and CDR2 YYEEEE. The CDR3 length is 14 residues. The CDR3 is CASSLVQGKKGYTF. Here the CDR3 DNA reads TGTGCCAGCAGCTTGGTTCAGGGGAAAAAAGGCTACACCTTC.

V is TRBV12-2 and J is TRBJ2-5; TRBD2 is the table's D call and was not checked against the DNA. TRBV12-2 is annotated as a pseudogene. The CDR3 spans 15 residues. The CDR3 sequence is CASRFTCEYQETQYF. CDR3 DNA: TGTGCAAGTCGCTTTACCTGTGAGTACCAAGAGACCCAGTACTTC.

As for this clone: A junction end diverges from the germline sequence, so it may reflect a read error. The V and J genes are TRBV5-1 and TRBJ1-3; D unresolved. The CDR3 spans 15 residues. Germline V gives CDR1 SGHRS, CDR2 YFSETQ. CDR3 protein: CASSLEQPSGNTIYF. The CDR3 coding sequence is TGCGCCAGCAGTTTGGAACAGCCCTCTGGAAACACCATATATTTT.

As concerns this clone: This specimen includes other DNA sequences encoding the same CDR3. J is TRBJ2-7 and V is TRBV5-1; D remains unclear. The CDR3 is 15 residues long. The ends were cut back, 0 bases at V and 0 bases at J, with 10 bases in the middle. CDR1 is SGHRS, CDR2 YFSETQ, per germline. The CDR3 DNA follows: TGCGCCAGCAGCTTGGCCCCAGGAAACTCCTACGAGCAGTACTTC. Amino acid sequence: CASSLAPGNSYEQYF. Full variable domain (outside the CDR3, taken from reference TRBV5-1 and TRBJ2-7): KAGVTQTPRYLIKTRGQQVTLSCSPISGHRSVSWYQQTPGQGLQFLFEYFSETQRNKGNFPGRFSGRQFSNSRSEMNVSTLELGDSALYLCASSLAPGNSYEQYFGPGTRLTVT.

This clone was recorded only once. Germline is not matched at one junction end, which may reflect a read error. The chain has TRBV29-1 and TRBJ2-7, with 9 bases aligning to TRBD2. The CDR3 covers 15 residues. Germline V CDR1 and CDR2: SQVTM, ANQGSEA. The CDR3: CSVEGSAGGTYEQYF. CDR3 DNA sequence: TGCAGCGTGGAAGGGTCTGCGGGAGGGACCTACGAGCAGTACTTC.

This clone was seen only a few times. This chain links TRBV27 with TRBJ2-7, with 12 bases lining up with TRBD1. The germline gives CDR1 MNHEY, CDR2 SMNVEV (reference sequence). The V and J ends lost 6 bases and 7 bases, in that order; junction bases with no gene match: 7. The CDR3 has 14 residues. CDR3 DNA sequence: TGTGCCAGCAGACCCGGGACAGGGGGCGCGGAGCAGTACTTC. Amino acids: CASRPGTGGAEQYF.